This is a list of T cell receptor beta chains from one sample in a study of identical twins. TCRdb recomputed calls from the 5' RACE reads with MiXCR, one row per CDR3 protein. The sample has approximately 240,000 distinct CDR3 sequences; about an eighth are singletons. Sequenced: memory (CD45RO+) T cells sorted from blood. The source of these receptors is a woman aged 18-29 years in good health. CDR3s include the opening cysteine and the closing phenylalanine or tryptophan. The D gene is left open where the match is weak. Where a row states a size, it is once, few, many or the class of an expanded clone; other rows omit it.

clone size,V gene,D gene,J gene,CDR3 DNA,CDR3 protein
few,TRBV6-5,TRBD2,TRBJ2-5,TGTGCCAGCAGTTACCGGGGGACTAGCGGGAGGCGGGAGACCCAGTACTTC,CASSYRGTSGRRETQYF
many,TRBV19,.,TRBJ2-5,TGCGCCAGCAGCGTGCAAGAGACCCAGTACTTC,CASSVQETQYF
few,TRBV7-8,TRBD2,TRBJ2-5,TGTGCCAGCAGCTTAGGCTTGCGGGCGGGGGGAAAAGAGACCCAGTACTTC,CASSLGLRAGGKETQYF
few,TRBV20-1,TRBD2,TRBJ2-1,TGCAGTGCTAGAGATCGAAAAGCACCTAGCGGGAGAAATGAGCAGTTCTTC,CSARDRKAPSGRNEQFF
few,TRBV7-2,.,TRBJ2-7,TGTGCCAGCAGCCCGGGGGGCGGGTCGTCGAGCTCCTACGAGCAGTACTTC,CASSPGGGSSSSYEQYF
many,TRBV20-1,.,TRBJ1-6,TGCAGTGCCTCGGGCTCAAATAATTCACCCCTCCACTTT,CSASGSNNSPLHF
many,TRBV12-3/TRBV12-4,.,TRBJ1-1,TGTGCCAGCAGTTTAAGGGGCACTGAAGCTTTCTTT,CASSLRGTEAFF
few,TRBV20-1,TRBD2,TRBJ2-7,TGCAGTGCTAGAGAGCCTAGCGGGAGCTCCTACGAGCAGTACTTC,CSAREPSGSSYEQYF
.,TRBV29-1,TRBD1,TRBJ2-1,TGCAGCGTTGGGGACCGGGACAGGGACAATGAGCAGTTCTTC,CSVGDRDRDNEQFF
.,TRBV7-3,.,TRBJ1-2,TGTGCCAGCAGCTTAACCCCCCGTACAGGTCCTGGGGGCTACACCTTC,CASSLTPRTGPGGYTF
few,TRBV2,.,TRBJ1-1,TGTGCCAGCAGCCGGGGCTATAACACTGAAGCTTTCTTT,CASSRGYNTEAFF
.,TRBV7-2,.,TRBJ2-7,TGTGCCAGCAGCTTAGCCACAGCCTCCTACGAGCAGTACTTC,CASSLATASYEQYF
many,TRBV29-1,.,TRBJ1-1,TGCAGCGTTTATCGCGGGGGGATAACTGAAGCTTTCTTT,CSVYRGGITEAFF